The entry below describes one T cell receptor (beta chain). This clone occurred once. No antigen is known for it. Base qualities are missing; no much larger clone stands one base away. This record belongs to a study of OX40 agonist ivuxolimab in advanced cancers. Context from the whole study: Ivuxolimab, which targeted the costimulatory receptor OX40 (CD134), was an agonistic, fully human IgG2 monoclonal antibody. Intravenous ivuxolimab was administered to patients every 2 weeks at six dose levels: 0.01, 0.1, 0.3, 1.5, 3 and 10 mg/kg. Of the roughly 51 patients in dose escalation, about 19 had hepatocellular carcinoma, about 15 had melanoma, 9 had renal cell carcinoma and 9 had head and neck cancer. In the dose-escalation cohort, 70% to 85% of patients were male, and the mean age was around 60 years, with a range of roughly 23 to 85. Prior anti-PD-1, anti-PD-L1 or anti-CTLA-4 therapy was permitted, and checkpoint inhibitors had been received by about 37% of dose-escalation patients. Partial responses occurred in three dose-escalation patients: two with cutaneous melanoma and one with hepatocellular carcinoma. The point of sequencing TCRbeta in the periphery was to test whether ivuxolimab changed TCR sequence diversity and drove clonal T-cell expansion. The paper covers the monotherapy dose-escalation part of the phase I ivuxolimab trial, which included N ≈ 50 patients.

The trial excluded patients who had a history of autoimmune disease or were on systemic immunosuppression. Peripheral blood for TCR sequencing was collected from all dose cohorts at baseline, on cycle 4 day 1, and on cycle 7 day 1. Samples were obtained from an open-label, multicenter, first-in-human phase I dose-escalation trial of ivuxolimab. The trial enrolled adults with locally advanced or metastatic head and neck squamous cell, hepatocellular, melanoma or renal cell carcinoma. Before TCR sequencing, CD4+ T cells and CD8+ T cells from peripheral blood were sorted into separate populations. Genomic DNA was isolated from the sorted cells so that the TCRbeta CDR3 region could be sequenced. TCRbeta CDR3 regions were sequenced using the immunoSEQ Assay. TCRdb holds this immuneACCESS table with in-frame rearrangements only. Some clones are missing; in checked studies, unresolved V genes explain under half, and the rest has no known cause. The sample records tens of thousands of clones, more than 85% of which are singletons. Together, the top ten hold roughly 2.5% of the sample.

Overall study results and their limits: Partial responders in the 0.1-3.0 mg/kg groups had among the lowest normalized peripheral clonal expansion, especially among CD8+ T cells. After ivuxolimab, more expanded clones were found on average in CD8+ T cells than in CD4+ T cells. Clonal expansion of both CD4+ and CD8+ blood T cells was observed from baseline to week 6 at doses 0.1 to 3.0 mg/kg. Antigen specificity was not determined for the clonally expanded peripheral T cells. Low levels of normalized T-cell clonal expansion were also seen in some patients who did not respond.

V loses 2 bases of germline sequence and J loses 0 bases, and the interval between the two ends is 9 bases. From a lookup of the germline V gene, CDR1 and CDR2 are KGHSH and LQKENI. CDR3 length: 15 amino acids, cysteine to phenylalanine. Only CDR3 DNA is held: 45 bases, read in frame from base 1. The sequence was collected from an adult with an advanced solid tumor such as melanoma, head and neck, liver or kidney cancer. The sequence joins TRBV18 to TRBJ2-3; the D gene identity is not certain. The sequencing used CD4+ or CD8+ T cells sorted from blood, collected in a trial of the OX40 agonist ivuxolimab. The CDR3 region: CASSPVSSSTDTQYF. The nucleotides are TGTGCCAGCTCACCAGTCAGCTCTAGCACAGATACGCAGTATTTT.